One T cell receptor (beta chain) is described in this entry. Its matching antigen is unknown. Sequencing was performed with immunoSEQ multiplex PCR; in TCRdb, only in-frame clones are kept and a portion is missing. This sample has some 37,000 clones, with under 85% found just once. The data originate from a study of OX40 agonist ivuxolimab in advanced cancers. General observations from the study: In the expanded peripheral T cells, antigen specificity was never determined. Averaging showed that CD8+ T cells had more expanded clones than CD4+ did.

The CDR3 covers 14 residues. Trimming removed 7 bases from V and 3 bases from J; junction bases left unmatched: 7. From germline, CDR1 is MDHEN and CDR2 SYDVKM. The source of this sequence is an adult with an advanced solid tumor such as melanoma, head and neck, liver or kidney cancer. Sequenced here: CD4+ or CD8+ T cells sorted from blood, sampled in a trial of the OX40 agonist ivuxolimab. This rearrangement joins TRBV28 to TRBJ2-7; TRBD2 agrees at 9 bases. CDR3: CASTSTSGFYEQYF. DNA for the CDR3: TGTGCCAGCACCTCTACTAGCGGGTTCTACGAGCAGTACTTC.